This T cell receptor (beta chain) was sequenced for a study of T cell responses to AZD1222 COVID-19 vaccine. Produced via immunoSEQ multiplex PCR; TCRdb's table is partial and in-frame only. The data contain approximately 180,000 clones, approximately 94% of them singletons. Concerning this clone itself: Its matching antigen is unknown.

Deletions cut 6 bases from V and 3 bases from J, with 19 bases between. The CDR3 is made up of 16 amino acids. Germline-derived CDR1 and CDR2 are MNHEY and SVGEGT. Study conclusions and caveats: Repertoires were obtained solely post-peak T cell response. Close to half of spike-specific TCRs reportedly recognize unmutated variant regions. Once two AZD1222 doses were given, Spike-specific TCR breadth and depth went up. White British donors predominated, females outnumbered males, and clonal diversity was possibly underestimated.

This specimen was peripheral blood, taken 28 days after the second dose of the MenACWY control vaccine. The chain couples TRBV6-2 or TRBV6-3 to TRBJ2-3, with a weak D call TRBD1 (6 bases). The sequence was collected from an adult who received the MenACWY meningococcal vaccine as a control. The CDR3 nucleotides are TGTGCCAGCAGCTTACCCCCGGGACACCCTACAGATACGCAGTATTTT. Translated, it gives CASSLPPGHPTDTQYF.